This is a list of T cell receptor beta chains from one sample in a study of T-cell memory formation after mild COVID-19. In TCRdb, the 5' RACE reads were re-called with MiXCR into one record per CDR3 protein. The sample yields 540,000 or so distinct CDR3 sequences, around 21% seen once. Sequencing was performed on PBMCs or a T cell subset sorted from them (not recorded which). All receptors derive from an adult woman who had mild COVID-19 (a few samples of this study predate the infection). Cell type and time point are not known. Each CDR3 is given with its conserved first and last residue. A D gene is named only where the DNA matches it firmly. Size is stated for part of the rows, as once, few or many counts, or as a class when the clone is expanded.

>TRBD2|TRBJ2-3|TRBV11-2|16|few
TGTGCCAGCAGCTTCTCGGGTAGCGGGAGTGCAGATACGCAGTATTTT
CASSFSGSGSADTQYF
>.|TRBJ2-2|TRBV18|16|.
TGTGCCAGCTCACCACGGAAAGGGGAGAACACCGGGGAGCTGTTTTTT
CASSPRKGENTGELFF
>TRBD1|TRBJ2-7|TRBV29-1|12|few
TGCAGCGTTTGGGACAGGGGCTACGAGCAGTACTTC
CSVWDRGYEQYF
>TRBD2|TRBJ2-7|TRBV5-1|16|.
TGCGCCAGCAGCTTACAGAGACTAGCGGGACACTACGAGCAGTACTTC
CASSLQRLAGHYEQYF
>.|TRBJ1-5|TRBV25-1|15|.
TGTGCCAGCCCAGTGCTGGGCAGAGGCAATCAGCCCCAGCATTTT
CASPVLGRGNQPQHF
>.|TRBJ2-3|TRBV18|14|.
TGTGCCAGCTCACCGGGACGACAAACAGATACGCAGTATTTT
CASSPGRQTDTQYF
>TRBD1|TRBJ2-3|TRBV6-2/TRBV6-3|16|.
TGTGCCAGCCTAGCCAGGGGACAGGGGGCCACAGATACGCAGTATTTT
CASLARGQGATDTQYF
>TRBD1|TRBJ2-7|TRBV6-6|16|.
TGTGCCAGCAGCCCACAGGGGCGAGGGAGAGTCTACGAGCAGTACTTC
CASSPQGRGRVYEQYF
>.|TRBJ2-1|TRBV4-2|14|few
TGTGCCAGCAGCCAAGATCCGGGTCACAATGAGCAGTTCTTC
CASSQDPGHNEQFF
>.|TRBJ1-2|TRBV3-1|19|.
TGTGCCAGCAGCCAAGATTTGGCAGCCCCACCTCTGGCTAACTATGGCTACACCTTC
CASSQDLAAPPLANYGYTF
>TRBD1|TRBJ2-1|TRBV24-1|16|.
TGTGCCACCAGTGATACCGGGACAGGGAAGAGGAATGAGCAGTTCTTC
CATSDTGTGKRNEQFF
>.|TRBJ2-6|TRBV7-8|17|few
TGTGCCAGCAGCTTTTCGGCCCAGGACTCTGGGGCCAACGTCCTGACTTTC
CASSFSAQDSGANVLTF
>TRBD2|TRBJ2-7|TRBV6-6|15|.
TGTGCCAGCAGTTACTCAGCGGGGGCCATATACGAGCAGTACTTC
CASSYSAGAIYEQYF
>.|TRBJ2-7|TRBV6-2/TRBV6-3|12|.
TGTGCCAGCAGCTCAGGGTTTTACGAGCAGTACTTC
CASSSGFYEQYF
>TRBD1|TRBJ2-7|TRBV20-1|14|few
TGCAGTGCTAGTGGGGGACAGGTCTCCTACGAGCAGTACTTC
CSASGGQVSYEQYF
>TRBD2|TRBJ2-7|TRBV3-1|18|.
TGTGCCAGCAGCCAAGAGAGGTCGACTAGCGGGGTTAATTACGAGCAGTACTTC
CASSQERSTSGVNYEQYF
>TRBD1|TRBJ2-2|TRBV27|15|.
TGTGCCAGCAGTGGCCAAACAGGGGGCACCGGGGAGCTGTTTTTT
CASSGQTGGTGELFF
>TRBD2|TRBJ2-1|TRBV7-2|17|few
TGTGCCAGCAGCTCCATCCTAGCGGGGGGCTCCTACAATGAGCAGTTCTTC
CASSSILAGGSYNEQFF
>TRBD1|TRBJ2-3|TRBV6-5|17|.
TGTGCCAGCAGTTTGAGACCAGGGGGCTGGGGCACAGATACGCAGTATTTT
CASSLRPGGWGTDTQYF
>TRBD1|TRBJ1-2|TRBV20-1|12|few
TGCAGTGCTAGCGGGGACAGGGATGGCTACACCTTC
CSASGDRDGYTF
>.|TRBJ2-1|TRBV7-9|14|.
TGTGCCAGCAGCTTAGGTCCTAGCCTCAATGAGCAGTTCTTC
CASSLGPSLNEQFF
>.|TRBJ1-6|TRBV5-1|14|.
TGCGCCAGCAGCTTGTTCGCAGGGGATTCACCCCTCCACTTT
CASSLFAGDSPLHF
>TRBD2|TRBJ2-3|TRBV5-1|16|few
TGCGCCAGCAGCCGTCGACTAGCGGGGGAGATAGATACGCAGTATTTT
CASSRRLAGEIDTQYF
>.|TRBJ2-7|TRBV2|13|few
TGTGCCAGTACCGGCATACTCATCTACGAGCAGTACTTC
CASTGILIYEQYF
>TRBD2|TRBJ2-1|TRBV20-1|14|.
TGCAGTGCTCAACTAGCGGGAGCCGCATTTGAGCAGTTCTTC
CSAQLAGAAFEQFF
>.|TRBJ2-5|TRBV7-9|13|.
TGTGCCAGTCGGGACATACTACAAGAGACCCAGTACTTC
CASRDILQETQYF
>TRBD2|TRBJ2-7|TRBV6-2/TRBV6-3|15|few
TGTGCCAGCAGTTTCTTGACTAGCGGGAGAAGCGAGCAGTACTTC
CASSFLTSGRSEQYF
>TRBD2|TRBJ2-3|TRBV6-6|16|few
TGTGCCAGCAGTTCACAAGAGACTAGCGGGAGGGATACGCAGTATTTT
CASSSQETSGRDTQYF
>.|TRBJ1-1|TRBV28|14|few
TGTGCCAGCAGTTTAGCCCCTTGGGGGCGTGAAGCTTTCTTT
CASSLAPWGREAFF
>.|TRBJ2-7|TRBV9|14|.
TGTGCCAGCAGCGTAGGGGCCGAGCAGTGGGAGCAGTACTTC
CASSVGAEQWEQYF
>TRBD1|TRBJ2-4|TRBV10-3|15|.
TGTGCCATCAGAGACCCGGGACAGGCCTGGGACATTCAGTACTTC
CAIRDPGQAWDIQYF
>.|TRBJ2-1|TRBV20-1|14|.
TGCAGTGCTAGAGCCGGGGGAACCTACAATGAGCAGTTCTTC
CSARAGGTYNEQFF
>.|TRBJ2-3|TRBV9|15|few
TGTGCCAGCAGCGGCGGTACGGACCTCACAGATACGCAGTATTTT
CASSGGTDLTDTQYF
>.|TRBJ2-5|TRBV7-6|14|few
TGTGCCAGCAGCTTTGTACCTTTCATAGAGACCCAGTACTTC
CASSFVPFIETQYF
>TRBD1|TRBJ2-1|TRBV5-1|15|few
TGCGCCAGCAGCTTGAGGCAGGGGGAGAACAATGAGCAGTTCTTC
CASSLRQGENNEQFF
>TRBD1|TRBJ2-4|TRBV15|17|.
TGTGCCACCAGCAGAGTAAACCTCGGACAGGGTTTGGACATTCAGTACTTC
CATSRVNLGQGLDIQYF
>.|TRBJ2-7|TRBV24-1|16|few
TGTGCCACCAGTGAAACAGGACGGGGTGAAGACTACGAGCAGTACTTC
CATSETGRGEDYEQYF
>TRBD1|TRBJ2-3|TRBV9|14|.
TGTGCCAGCAGCCGACCGGGACAGGGGCCGAGGCAGTATTTT
CASSRPGQGPRQYF
>.|TRBJ1-1|TRBV30|13|few
TGTGCCTGGAGTTATAGCGAGAACACTGAAGCTTTCTTT
CAWSYSENTEAFF
>.|TRBJ1-1|TRBV18|15|few
TGTGCCAGCTCACTCAGGACCGCGAGGAACACTGAAGCTTTCTTT
CASSLRTARNTEAFF
>.|TRBJ2-1|TRBV20-1|14|few
TGCAGTGCTGGGGAGGATGGGCCCTACAATGAGCAGTTCTTC
CSAGEDGPYNEQFF
>.|TRBJ2-3|TRBV3-2|14|few
TGTGCCAGCAGCCAAATGACTAGCACAGATACGCAGTATTTT
CASSQMTSTDTQYF
>TRBD2|TRBJ2-3|TRBV27|19|many
TGTGCCAGCAGTTTCTACGGGGGGATAGCGGGATTTAGCACAGATACGCAGTATTTT
CASSFYGGIAGFSTDTQYF
>TRBD1|TRBJ2-1|TRBV14|15|.
TGTGCCAGCAGCCTCACGGGACAGGTTTGGTATGAGCAGTTCTTC
CASSLTGQVWYEQFF
>.|TRBJ2-2|TRBV27|15|few
TGTGCCAGCAGTTTCGGAACCCCGTACACCGGGGAGCTGTTTTTT
CASSFGTPYTGELFF
>TRBD1|TRBJ2-7|TRBV27|15|.
TGTGCCAGCAGTCTCGGGACAGGGAAACGGGGCGAGCAGTACTTC
CASSLGTGKRGEQYF
>.|TRBJ1-6|TRBV4-1|17|.
TGCGCCAGCAGCCAAGAGGGGGATCTCCGGGGTAATTCACCCCTCCACTTT
CASSQEGDLRGNSPLHF
>.|TRBJ2-7|TRBV7-2|14|few
TGTGCCAGCAGCCGTACAGGGTTCGGGTACGAGCAGTACTTC
CASSRTGFGYEQYF
>.|TRBJ2-7|TRBV6-2/TRBV6-3|13|few
TGTGCCAGCAGTTACGTATCGGCAGACGAGCAGTACTTC
CASSYVSADEQYF
>TRBD2|TRBJ2-3|TRBV4-1|19|once
TGCGCCAGCAGCCCGCTAGGAGCACTAGCGGGGAAAAGCACAGATACGCAGTATTTT
CASSPLGALAGKSTDTQYF
>TRBD2|TRBJ2-7|TRBV3-1|16|.
TGTGCCAGCAGCCAAGTGGCTAGCGGGGCTCCCTACGAGCAGTACTTC
CASSQVASGAPYEQYF
>.|TRBJ1-5|TRBV7-2|14|few
TGTGCCAGCCAAACGGGGGGAATCAATCAGCCCCAGCATTTT
CASQTGGINQPQHF
>.|TRBJ1-5|TRBV7-8|17|.
TGTGCCAGCAGCCCCGGATTTGGGGGGTGGGGCAATCAGCCCCAGCATTTT
CASSPGFGGWGNQPQHF
>TRBD1|TRBJ1-6|TRBV20-1|15|few
TGCAGTGCTAGAGCAAACAGGGGGCGTAATTCACCCCTCCACTTT
CSARANRGRNSPLHF
>TRBD1|TRBJ2-5|TRBV5-1|15|few
TGCGCCAGCAGCATGACAGGGGCCGTCCAAGAGACCCAGTACTTC
CASSMTGAVQETQYF
>TRBD1|TRBJ2-7|TRBV10-3|16|once
TGTGCCATCAGTGATACAGACAGGGATAGGTGGTACGAGCAGTACTTC
CAISDTDRDRWYEQYF
>.|TRBJ1-2|TRBV5-6|16|few
TGTGCCAGCAGCTTGATATATGCTCCTTTAAACTATGGCTACACCTTC
CASSLIYAPLNYGYTF
>.|TRBJ2-1|TRBV29-1|18|few
TGCAGCGTTGATCCGTCTAAGTTGGGGGGCTCAGCCTACAATGAGCAGTTCTTC
CSVDPSKLGGSAYNEQFF